This entry is about one T cell receptor beta chain. The target antigen is unknown. This sample was included in a study of monozygotic twins with inflammatory bowel disease. Overall study results and limits: Fewer shared clonotypes with others were found in IBD patients than in healthy twins, especially with disease activity. Differences in immunosuppressive treatment may have been a source of added variability in patient repertoires.

From its re-call of the 5' RACE reads, TCRdb lists each CDR3 protein once, without DNA. Here the sample table reports 140,000 to 150,000 distinct CDR3 sequences. Germline V CDR1 and CDR2: LGHDT, YNNKEL (reference sequence). The CDR3 contains 18 residues. The V call is TRBV3-1, the J call TRBJ2-1; as DNA is missing, the TRBD1 call by TCRdb cannot be tested. Input material: blood. This clonotype was obtained from a human donor with ulcerative colitis or Crohn's disease, or a healthy co-twin of an affected twin (not recorded which). The CDR3 sequence: CASSQARGTGTGNNEQFF.